This TCR beta chain is from a study of human T cells and chemical hapten exposure (dated by TCRdb to the early 2020s). Regarding the research as a whole: For sensitization, 2% DPC in acetone was applied to a roughly 2 cm by roughly 2 cm area of upper inner arm skin. Patients additionally received weekly therapeutic DPC doses to the scalp throughout the roughly 24-week study period. Patch testing was performed on the upper back with Finn chambers containing 0.01% DPC, and the patch tests were scored after 6 days according to International Contact Dermatitis Research Group standards. Alopecia areata with under or over 50% scalp involvement, alopecia totalis and alopecia universalis were represented in the patient cohort, which was mostly female. Libraries were pooled for sequencing, and variation in per-sample TCR yields was attributed mainly to small differences in library volumes within the pool. In alopecia patients, the study followed how the peripheral blood TCR repertoire changed in vivo over primary and secondary sensitization to diphenylcyclopropenone (DPC), a hapten. Blood samples were taken from patients before sensitization (week 0) and at 2, 6 and about 24 weeks after DPC sensitization. For TCR sequencing, blood came from 25 to 35 alopecia patients at anywhere from one to four time points (pre-sensitization, 2, 6 and 24 weeks). The full study reports these points: A positive correlation was found between the number of PT1 expanded TCRs and patch test score, with significance reached at thresholds 8, 16 and 32 but not 4. Expanded TCRs formed significantly more large CDR3 similarity clusters than pre-sensitization or healthy control sets, consistent with antigen-driven responses. Repeated subsampling changed both the strength of the expansion versus patch-test correlation and the threshold at which that correlation became significant. Alopecia, a presumed autoimmune disease, was present in all patients, so the immune response of the patients might differ from that of healthy individuals. No change with DPC sensitization was found in the number of TCRs above 1 in 1000 frequency, and no evidence of global repertoire structure alterations was found.

From cysteine to phenylalanine, the CDR3 is 12 amino acids long. The DNA shown is the 36-base CDR3, in frame from base 1. Trimming accounts for 4 bases at V and 7 bases at J, while the number of junction bases matched to no gene is 2. From a lookup of the germline V gene (reference sequence), CDR1 and CDR2 are GTSNPN and SVGIG. The library came from RACE. The sequencer was a NextSeq 500. Library preparation attached unique molecular identifiers to individual cDNA molecules for quantitative, reproducible TCR counting. Each blood RNA sample was used to sequence both TCR alpha and TCR beta chains. As for how the authors treated the data: The median number of TCRs per sample was around 100,000, ranging from roughly 20,000 to 690,600. The Decombinator software suite was used to annotate the V, J and CDR3 of the TCR reads. For PS versus PT1 abundance plots, all samples were subsampled to the same number of TCRs (28,000). TCRs were defined as expanded if absent before sensitization and observed at least eight times at the 2-week time point. The public reads were run again by TCRdb, first through fastp at Q25 and then through MiXCR, and only productive beta chains were kept. Entries that share a CDR3 protein sequence are merged under the most common genes and DNA. Clone size and V and J calls follow TCRdb, not the original study. Present in this sample are more than 110,000 distinct CDR3 sequences, about 12% of which were seen just once. The ten biggest clones cover 1.1% to 1.5% of the sample.

Turning to this clonotype: Its antigen is still unknown. The sample holds no much larger clone one base away, and base qualities are not on file.

The time point label for this specimen denotes: patch test 2, 6 weeks after DPC sensitization. What the treatment or condition label conveys for this sample: therapeutic diphenylcyclopropenone sensitization with weekly scalp DPC. Blood at each patch-test visit was drawn before the patch test was applied. Eligible patients were aged 18 to 70, diagnosed with alopecia, deemed suitable for DPC therapy, and excluded if pregnant. Total RNA was extracted from unfractionated whole blood that had been collected in Tempus Blood RNA tubes. This clonotype was obtained from a woman aged 45-65 years with alopecia areata. Some clones in this sample may be carry-over from other donors' samples. This material consisted of whole blood, taken in connection with sensitization to the hapten diphenylcyclopropenone (DPC). The sequence is built from TRBV30 and TRBJ2-1; 9 junctional bases match TRBD2. The nucleotide sequence reads as follows: TGTGCCTGGACTAGCGGGATTAATGAGCAGTTCTTC. It specifies CAWTSGINEQFF.